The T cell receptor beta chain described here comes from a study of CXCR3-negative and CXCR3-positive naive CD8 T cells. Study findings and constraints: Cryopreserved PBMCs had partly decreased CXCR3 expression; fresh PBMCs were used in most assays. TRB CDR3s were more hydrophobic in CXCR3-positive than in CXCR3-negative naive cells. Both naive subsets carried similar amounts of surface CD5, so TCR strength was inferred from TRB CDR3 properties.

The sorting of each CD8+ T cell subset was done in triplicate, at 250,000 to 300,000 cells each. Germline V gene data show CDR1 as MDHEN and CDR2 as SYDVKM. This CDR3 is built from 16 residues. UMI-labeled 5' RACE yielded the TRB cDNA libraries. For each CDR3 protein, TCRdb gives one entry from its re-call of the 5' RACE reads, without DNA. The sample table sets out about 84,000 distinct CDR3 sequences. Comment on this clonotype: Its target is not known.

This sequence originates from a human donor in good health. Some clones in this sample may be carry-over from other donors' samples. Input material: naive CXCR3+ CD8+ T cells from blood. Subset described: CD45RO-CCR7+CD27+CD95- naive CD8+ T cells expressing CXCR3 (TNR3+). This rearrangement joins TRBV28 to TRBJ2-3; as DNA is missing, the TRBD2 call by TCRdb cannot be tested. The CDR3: CASSPLTSGKSDTQYF.